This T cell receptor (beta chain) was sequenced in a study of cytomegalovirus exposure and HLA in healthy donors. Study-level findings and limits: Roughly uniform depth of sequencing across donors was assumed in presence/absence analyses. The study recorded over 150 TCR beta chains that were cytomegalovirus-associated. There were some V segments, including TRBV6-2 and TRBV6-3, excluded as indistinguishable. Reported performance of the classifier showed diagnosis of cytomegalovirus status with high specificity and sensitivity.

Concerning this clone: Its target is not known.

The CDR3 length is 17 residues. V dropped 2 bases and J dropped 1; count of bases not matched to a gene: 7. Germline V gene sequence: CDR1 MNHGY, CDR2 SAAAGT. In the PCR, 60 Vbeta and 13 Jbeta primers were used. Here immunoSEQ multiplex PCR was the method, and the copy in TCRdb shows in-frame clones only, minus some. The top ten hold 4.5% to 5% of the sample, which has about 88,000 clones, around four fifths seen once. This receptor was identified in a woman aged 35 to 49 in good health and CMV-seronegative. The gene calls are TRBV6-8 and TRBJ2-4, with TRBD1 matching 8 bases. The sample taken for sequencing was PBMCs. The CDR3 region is CASSYGDRGVAKNIQYF. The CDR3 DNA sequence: TGTGCCAGCAGTTACGGAGACAGGGGAGTCGCCAAAAACATTCAGTACTTC.